These 10 T cell receptor beta chains share one sample of origin, sequenced in a study of T cell repertoires in ileal Crohn's disease. Time point here: neoterminal ileum biopsy at postoperative endoscopy, about 6 months after surgery. The assay was immunoSEQ multiplex PCR, and TCRdb's table has in-frame clones only and misses some. The data show 55,000 to 65,000 clones, approximately 88% seen once. The material sequenced was ileal tissue. These receptors came from an adult with Crohn's disease.

The chain employs TRBV30 and TRBJ1-3, with TRBD1 matching over 7 bases. CDR3 length: 16 residues. J gave up 1 base and V 2 bases, and 8 bases lay outside the gene matches. Germline CDR1 is GTSNPN and CDR2 is SVGIG (reference sequence). The DNA for the CDR3 is TGTGCCTGGAGTTGGGGCAGGGGGAAGTCTGGAAACACCATATATTTT. Amino acid sequence: CAWSWGRGKSGNTIYF.

This clone was seen more than once but under ten times. The V gene is TRBV7-9, the J gene TRBJ2-3; TRBD1 matches at 9 bases. Unmatched junction bases numbered 3, after V lost 5 bases and J lost 6 bases. Germline V lookup: CDR1 SEHNR, CDR2 FQNEAQ (reference sequence). CDR3 length equals 13 residues. The CDR3 spells CASSTTGGDTQYF. Here the CDR3 DNA reads TGTGCCAGCAGCACAACAGGGGGCGATACGCAGTATTTT.

V and J are TRBV7-9 and TRBJ2-7, with D possibly matching TRBD2 (5 bases). This CDR3 spans 14 amino acids. The V end lost 0 bases, the J end lost 0 bases, and 6 bases lay between the germline ends. Germline loops: CDR1 SEHNR, CDR2 FQNEAQ (reference sequence). As DNA, the CDR3 is TGTGCCAGCAGCTTAGCGACTATCTCCTACGAGCAGTACTTC. Its protein product is CASSLATISYEQYF.

This clone was counted only a few times. The chain combines TRBV5-6 with TRBJ1-1, with D uncertain. V was trimmed by 7 bases and J by 5 bases, leaving 18 bases between them. The CDR3 consists of 14 residues. Germline V gene lookup returns CDR1 SGHDT and CDR2 YYEEEE. The CDR3: CASVRRLYGTEAFF. The CDR3 DNA reads as TGTGCCAGCGTGCGCAGACTATATGGGACTGAAGCTTTCTTT.

The gene calls are TRBV5-6 and TRBJ2-6, with D uncertain. The CDR3 spans 16 residues. In germline, CDR1 is SGHDT, CDR2 YYEEEE. V lost 0 bases, J lost 0 bases, and 7 bases lay in between. CDR3 protein: CASSLDPPSGANVLTF. The CDR3 region has the DNA TGTGCCAGCAGCTTGGATCCTCCCTCTGGGGCCAACGTCCTGACTTTC.

V gene TRBV19 combines with J gene TRBJ1-1; TRBD1 matches 7 bases. Germline values: CDR1 LNHDA, CDR2 SQIVND (reference sequence). CDR3 length: 12 amino acids. The trim removed 5 bases at V and 6 bases at J, leaving 3 bases unmatched. CDR3 sequence: CASSFDRAEAFF. The CDR3 DNA follows: TGTGCCAGTAGTTTTGACAGGGCTGAAGCTTTCTTT.

The chain is built from TRBV28 and TRBJ1-3; D remains ambiguous. V was trimmed by 2 bases and J by 4 bases, leaving 3 bases between them. The germline CDR1 and CDR2 sequences are MDHEN and SYDVKM. The CDR3 consists of 12 residues. DNA of the CDR3: TGTGCCAGCAGTTTACAGGGAAACACCATATATTTT. Translating gives CASSLQGNTIYF.

The chain carries TRBV28 and TRBJ1-3; D gene unclear. Between the trimmed V and J ends, which lost 3 bases and 1 base, there was a span of 7 bases. The CDR3 runs 14 residues. Germline-derived CDR1 and CDR2 are MDHEN and SYDVKM. CDR3 DNA sequence: TGTGCCAGCAGTTTCGTCGGTTCTGGAAACACCATATATTTT. It codes for CASSFVGSGNTIYF.

This clone came up once. The chain employs TRBV21-1 and TRBJ2-7; TRBD2, the D gene given by the table, was not confirmed from the DNA. TRBV21-1 is listed as a pseudogene. The CDR3 is 18 residues long. The CDR3 DNA reads TGTGCCAGCAGGACTGGGACTAGCGGGACCGGGATCGTATACGAGCAGTACTTC. The encoded protein is CASRTGTSGTGIVYEQYF.

The chain employs TRBV2 and TRBJ2-2, with TRBD2 matching over 9 bases. The CDR3 sequence is 16 residues long. V shed 2 bases, J shed 3 bases, and the junction held 4 bases outside the gene matches. Germline-derived CDR1 and CDR2 are SNHLY and FYNNEI. CDR3 in amino acids: CASSERRLADTGELFF. In DNA, the CDR3 is TGTGCCAGCAGTGAAAGGAGACTAGCGGACACCGGGGAGCTGTTTTTT.